The 26 T cell receptor beta chains below were found in one sample sequenced in a study of control samples from healthy donors and cancer patients (TCRdb year 2020). Library preparation used the immunoSEQ multiplex PCR assay. TCRdb carries this immuneACCESS record with in-frame sequences only. Its versions omit some clonotypes, under half of them owing to an unresolved V gene in the studies checked, with the rest unexplained. Recorded for this sample are 40,000 to 45,000 clones; roughly 65% of them occurred a single time. Approximately 17% of the sample is in the top ten clones. Material: formalin-fixed, paraffin-embedded tissue. Source of these receptors: a male donor with melanoma.

This clone was observed a single time. The V call is TRBV3-1 (or the pseudogene TRBV3-2), the J call TRBJ1-5; 8 nucleotides match TRBD1. J gave up 4 bases and V 4 bases, and 6 bases lay outside the gene matches. Looked up from germline, CDR1 is LGHDT and CDR2 is YNNKEL (reference sequence). This CDR3 has 15 amino acids. CDR3 region: CASSRGTGLNQPQHF. The CDR3 DNA reads as TGTGCCAGCAGCCGCGGGACAGGTCTTAATCAGCCCCAGCATTTT.

The chain combines TRBV6-1 with TRBJ1-6; D may be TRBD1 (6 bases). From germline, CDR1 is MNHNS and CDR2 SASEGT. V dropped 1 base and J dropped 11 bases, with 15 bases sitting between them. The CDR3 covers 15 residues. CDR3 sequence reads: CASSEEWGGRTPLHF. The CDR3 nucleotides are TGTGCCAGCAGTGAAGAGTGGGGGGGGCGAACACCCCTCCACTTT.

V and J are TRBV11-2 and TRBJ1-5; no clear D gene. CDR1 and CDR2 from the germline V gene are SGHAT and FQNNGV. CDR3 length: 15 amino acids. V lost 0 bases and J 4 bases, leaving 10 bases between the germline ends. For the CDR3, the DNA is TGTGCCAGCAGCTTAGATAATCTTGGGAATCAGCCCCAGCATTTT. Translating gives CASSLDNLGNQPQHF. The full variable domain, its missing parts supplied by reference TRBV11-2 and TRBJ1-5, is EAGVAQSPRYKIIEKRQSVAFWCNPISGHATLYWYQQILGQGPKLLIQFQNNGVVDDSQLPKDRFSAERLKGVDSTLKIQPAKLEDSAVYLCASSLDNLGNQPQHFGDGTRLSIL.

The J gene is TRBJ2-1, the V gene TRBV5-4; a possible D gene is TRBD2 (5 bases). V was pared by 1 base and J by 0 bases, with 8 bases between. This CDR3 is 15 amino acids long. Per germline, CDR1 SGHNT and CDR2 YYREEE (reference sequence). CDR3: CASSLSGSSYNEQFF. The DNA for the CDR3 is TGTGCCAGCAGCTTGAGTGGGAGCTCCTACAATGAGCAGTTCTTC. The full variable domain, its missing parts supplied by reference TRBV5-4 and TRBJ2-1, is ETGVTQSPTHLIKTRGQQVTLRCSSQSGHNTVSWYQQALGQGPQFIFQYYREEENGRGNFPPRFSGLQFPNYSSELNVNALELDDSALYLCASSLSGSSYNEQFFGPGTRLTVL.

V gene TRBV28 combines with J gene TRBJ2-2, with 12 bases aligning to TRBD2. The length of the CDR3 is 19 residues. In germline, CDR1 is MDHEN, CDR2 SYDVKM. Trimming removed 5 bases from V and 5 bases from J; junction bases left unmatched: 15. The CDR3 loop is CASSLAPSGRARYTGELFF. DNA of the CDR3: TGTGCCAGCAGTCTCGCACCTAGCGGGAGGGCCCGGTATACCGGGGAGCTGTTTTTT.

The rearrangement uses TRBV5-1 and TRBJ2-3; possibly TRBD2 for D (6 bases). The CDR3 totals 14 residues. Trimming pared 4 bases from V and 0 bases from J, leaving 9 bases between. Germline CDR1 and CDR2: SGHRS and YFSETQ. For the CDR3, the DNA is TGCGCCAGCAGCACCGGGACTAGCACAGATACGCAGTATTTT. This translates into CASSTGTSTDTQYF.

This chain uses TRBV19 with TRBJ1-5; 7 nucleotides agree with TRBD1. Germline CDR1 and CDR2: LNHDA and SQIVND (reference sequence). The CDR3 is 15 residues long. The V gene end was trimmed by 6 bases and the J gene end by 9 bases; junction bases not matched to a gene: 14. The CDR3 protein is CASSGTDLLSGPQHF. In DNA form, the CDR3 reads TGTGCCAGTAGCGGGACAGACCTCCTATCAGGGCCCCAGCATTTT. Complete variable domain (other parts from reference TRBV19 and TRBJ1-5): DGGITQSPKYLFRKEGQNVTLSCEQNLNHDAMYWYRQDPGQGLRLIYYSQIVNDFQKGDIAEGYSVSREKKESFPLTVTSAQKNPTAFYLCASSGTDLLSGPQHFGDGTRLSIL.

The rearrangement joins TRBV7-6 to TRBJ2-3, with 11 bases fitting TRBD2. Per germline, CDR1 SGHVS and CDR2 FNYEAQ. V was pared by 2 bases and J by 6 bases, with 7 bases of the junction left unmatched. CDR3 length: 16 residues. CDR3 protein: CASSLYTSGSGDTQYF. The CDR3 DNA reads as TGTGCCAGCAGCTTATATACTAGCGGGAGTGGTGATACGCAGTATTTT.

This sequence joins TRBV19 and TRBJ2-3; either TRBD1 or TRBD2 may supply D (6 bases each). Trimming cost V 1 base and J 6 bases, with 14 bases left between them. Germline values: CDR1 LNHDA, CDR2 SQIVND (reference sequence). The CDR3 consists of 15 residues. DNA for the CDR3: TGTGCCAGTAGTATAGTGGCGGGACACAGGGATACGCAGTATTTT. Encoded protein: CASSIVAGHRDTQYF.

This clone has a single count. V gene TRBV5-6 combines with J gene TRBJ1-3; D unclear. V shed 5 bases and J shed 4 bases, with 13 bases lying between them. The CDR3 contains 14 residues. The germline CDR1 and CDR2 sequences are SGHDT and YYEEEE. This CDR3 is CASRLGLEGNTIYF. CDR3 sequence (DNA): TGTGCCAGCAGGCTAGGACTCGAAGGAAACACCATATATTTT.

This clone occurred a few times. This chain links TRBV4-1 with TRBJ2-5; TRBD2 matches at 8 bases. CDR1 is MGHRA and CDR2 is YSYEKL in the germline V gene. V gave up 0 bases and J gave up 4 bases; unmatched junction bases: 4. The CDR3 extends over 15 amino acids. The CDR3 here is CASSQDGLAGETQYF. In DNA form, the CDR3 reads TGCGCCAGCAGCCAAGACGGGCTAGCGGGAGAGACCCAGTACTTC.

The chain uses TRBV21-1 and TRBJ1-5; the table names TRBD1, a call not compared with the DNA. TRBV21-1 is a pseudogene locus. The CDR3 consists of 15 residues. The CDR3 nucleotides are TGTGCCAGCAGCCCCGGGAGACAGGGGGCTCAGCCCCAGCATTTT. Translating it yields CASSPGRQGAQPQHF.

The rearrangement links TRBV14 to TRBJ2-1; D is undetermined. The germline V gene encodes CDR1 SGHDN and CDR2 FVKESK. V lost 5 bases, J lost 3 bases, and 8 bases lay in between. This CDR3 contains 13 residues. The CDR3 DNA sequence: TGTGCCAGCAGCGCCCGCCTCTACAATGAGCAGTTCTTC. Protein sequence: CASSARLYNEQFF.

The chain has TRBV7-3 and TRBJ2-2; the D is unclear. CDR3 size: 16 residues. The germline CDR1 and CDR2 sequences are SGHTA and FQGTGA. The germline V and J ends were trimmed by 4 bases and 6 bases, with 18 bases remaining between them. Here the CDR3 reads CASSSNAPTAAGELFF. In nucleotides, the CDR3 is TGTGCCAGCAGCTCTAATGCGCCGACGGCGGCCGGGGAGCTGTTTTTT. Combining the CDR3 with reference TRBV7-3 and TRBJ2-2 gives the whole variable domain GAGVSQTPSNKVTEKGKYVELRCDPISGHTALYWYRQSLGQGPEFLIYFQGTGAADDSGLPNDRFFAVRPEGSVSTLKIQRTERGDSAVYLCASSSNAPTAAGELFFGEGSRLTVL.

The chain couples TRBV9 to TRBJ2-1, with 14 positions matching TRBD2. This CDR3 has 18 residues. From germline, CDR1 is SGDLS and CDR2 YYNGEE. Germline trimming cut 0 bases from V and 5 bases from J; bases unmatched to any gene: 7. The CDR3 loop reads CASSVDPPGLAGDNEQFF. CDR3 nucleotides: TGTGCCAGCAGCGTAGACCCCCCGGGACTAGCGGGGGACAATGAGCAGTTCTTC.

CDR3 region: CASSLRASGPPEAYEQYF. The CDR3 DNA reads TGTGCCAGCAGCCTGAGGGCCAGCGGGCCCCCGGAGGCCTACGAGCAGTACTTC. V and J are TRBV21-1 and TRBJ2-7; TRBD2, the table's D call, lacks a check against the DNA. TRBV21-1 is a recognized pseudogene. CDR3 size: 18 residues.

This CDR3 reads CASSSLGGGIPGNTIYF. CDR3 bases: TGTGCCAGCAGCTCCCTCGGGGGTGGAATCCCTGGAAACACCATATATTTT. J is TRBJ1-3 and V is TRBV27; D is perhaps TRBD1 (5 bases). There are 17 residues in the CDR3. Trimming removed 6 bases from V and 2 bases from J, with 20 bases in between. From germline, CDR1 is MNHEY and CDR2 SMNVEV (reference sequence).

This clone occurred a few times. This chain uses TRBV10-3 with TRBJ2-2, with 8 bases lining up with TRBD1. V shed 6 bases and J 4 bases; nucleotides not matched to a gene: 10. CDR3 length: 16 amino acids. CDR1 and CDR2 (germline): ENHRY, SYGVKD. The CDR3 sequence is CAISADRGSGTGELFF. The CDR3, as DNA: TGTGCCATCAGCGCTGACAGGGGTTCGGGCACCGGGGAGCTGTTTTTT.

The chain combines TRBV11-2 with TRBJ1-1; a possible D gene is TRBD1 (5 bases). The CDR3 length is 20 residues. The germline gives CDR1 SGHAT, CDR2 FQNNGV. V was clipped by 0 bases and J by 2 bases, with 25 bases between them. The CDR3 loop reads CASSLDDTRVGFQRNTEAFF. The CDR3 nucleotides are TGTGCCAGCAGCTTAGACGATACCAGGGTGGGCTTCCAGAGAAACACTGAAGCTTTCTTT.

This clone was observed a few times. The chain employs TRBV5-5 and TRBJ2-7; no reliable D call. V lost 4 bases to trimming and J lost 1 base, with 15 bases between them. The germline V gene has CDR1 SGHKS and CDR2 YYEKEE (reference sequence). The CDR3 length is 15 residues. The CDR3 DNA follows: TGTGCCAGCAGCGAAGGGCCGGGTTGGTCCTACGAGCAGTACTTC. Translating it yields CASSEGPGWSYEQYF. Full variable domain (remainder filled in from reference TRBV5-5 and TRBJ2-7): DAGVTQSPTHLIKTRGQQVTLRCSPISGHKSVSWYQQVLGQGPQFIFQYYEKEERGRGNFPDRFSARQFPNYSSELNVNALLLGDSALYLCASSEGPGWSYEQYFGPGTRLTVT.

The sample holds a few counts of this clone. The rearrangement links TRBV10-1 to TRBJ1-1; no definite D call. The CDR3 spans 12 residues. V was trimmed by 4 bases and J by 8 bases, leaving 11 bases between them. Looked up from germline, CDR1 is WNHNN and CDR2 is SYGVQD (reference sequence). CDR3 in amino acids: CASSGGVAEAFF. In DNA form, the CDR3 reads TGCGCCAGCAGTGGGGGTGTTGCGGAAGCTTTCTTT.

This clone was seen repeatedly, ten times or more. The CDR3 sequence: CASSFGREQFF. Written as DNA, the CDR3 is TGTGCCAGCAGCTTCGGCCGTGAGCAGTTCTTC. The genes are TRBV5-6 and TRBJ2-1; D gene uncertain. Germline V gene sequence: CDR1 SGHDT, CDR2 YYEEEE. The CDR3 spans 11 residues. The V gene lost 2 bases and the J gene lost 9 bases, with 6 bases spanning the gap.

The chain recombines TRBV9 with TRBJ1-5; tentatively, D is TRBD1 (5 bases). The CDR3 covers 17 residues. Germline CDR1 is SGDLS and CDR2 is YYNGEE. The V and J ends lost 0 bases and 5 bases respectively, with 18 bases between them. The CDR3 sequence: CASSVEAYSGLDQPQHF. The CDR3 DNA reads as TGTGCCAGCAGCGTAGAAGCCTATTCGGGGCTTGATCAGCCCCAGCATTTT.

The V gene is TRBV18, the J gene TRBJ2-3; 7 nucleotides agree with TRBD2. Germline V gene lookup returns CDR1 KGHSH and CDR2 LQKENI. After removal of 8 bases from V and 1 base from J, the junction contained 9 bases not matched to a gene. This CDR3 comprises 15 residues. The CDR3 nucleotides read TGTGCCAGCGGATGGGGGAGGGCCGGCACAGATACGCAGTATTTT. Translated, it gives CASGWGRAGTDTQYF.

V gene TRBV11-2 combines with J gene TRBJ2-1; 13 bases are shared with TRBD2. The V gene's germline CDR1 is SGHAT and CDR2 FQNNGV. This CDR3 contains 17 residues. J was trimmed by 8 bases and V by 0 bases; bases with no gene match: 7. In DNA form, the CDR3 reads TGTGCCAGCAGCTTAGAAATCGGGACTAGCGGGAACTATGAGCAGTTCTTC. Its protein product is CASSLEIGTSGNYEQFF.

The V gene is TRBV11-2, the J gene TRBJ2-5; 8 bases match TRBD2. Trimming removed 5 bases from V and 2 bases from J; junction bases left unmatched: 4. The V gene's germline CDR1 is SGHAT and CDR2 FQNNGV. The CDR3 runs to 14 residues. The CDR3 nucleotides are TGTGCCAGCAGCCAAATAGCGGGGCAAGAGACCCAGTACTTC. This sequence encodes CASSQIAGQETQYF.